Shown below are 6 T cell receptor beta chains from a single sample sequenced in a study of shared clonotypes between healthy human individuals. Naive CD8 cells, CD45RO-negative and positively selected for CCR7, excluded terminally differentiated effector memory CD45RA+ cells. Assay: immunoSEQ multiplex PCR; the TCRdb copy retains only in-frame clones and omits some. Of over 2 million clones listed, just under 95% were seen once; the top ten hold roughly 1%. The sample consisted of naive CD8+ T cells sorted from blood. These TCRs come from a young man in good health.

The V call is TRBV5-3, the J call TRBJ1-6, with TRBD1 as a possible D gene (5 bases). TRBV5-3 is filed as an ORF, its function uncertain. The CDR3 has 12 residues. V lost 6 bases and J lost 14, with 15 bases in between. The CDR3 here is CARTLCGGALHF. CDR3 DNA: TGTGCCAGAACCCTATGTGGGGGGGCCCTCCACTTT.

J is TRBJ1-3 and V is TRBV2; D might be TRBD1 (6 bases). V lost 7 bases and J 0 bases, leaving 7 bases between the germline ends. This CDR3 has 13 residues. The V gene's germline CDR1 is SNHLY and CDR2 FYNNEI. CDR3 DNA: TGTGCCAGCAAGACAGGCTCTGGAAACACCATATATTTT. Encoded protein: CASKTGSGNTIYF.

About this clone itself: Additional DNA sequences in this sample encode the identical CDR3. The V gene is TRBV11-2, the J gene TRBJ2-5; D remains ambiguous. The CDR3 length is 11 residues. Germline lookup yields CDR1 SGHAT and CDR2 FQNNGV. Trimming shortened V by 2 bases and J by 5 bases, and 3 bases separated the two germline ends. The DNA of the CDR3 is TGTGCCAGCAGCTTACTGGAGACCCAGTACTTC. Its translation: CASSLLETQYF.

V and J are TRBV5-4 and TRBJ1-1; TRBD1 agrees at 7 bases. Germline V gene data show CDR1 as SGHNT and CDR2 as YYREEE (reference sequence). The CDR3 loop spans 16 amino acids. V trimming: 4 bases; J trimming: 5 bases; junction bases outside the gene matches: 14. CDR3 coding DNA: TGTGCCAGCAGCCCGATGGGACAGCTTCTCCGGACTGAAGCTTTCTTT. Translation: CASSPMGQLLRTEAFF.

This clone has only one observation. The chain joins TRBV6-5 to TRBJ1-6; possibly TRBD1 for D (5 bases). CDR3 size: 15 residues. Looked up from germline, CDR1 is MNHEY and CDR2 is SVGAGI. The V end lost 6 bases, the J end lost 5 bases, and 14 bases lay between the germline ends. Here the CDR3 reads CASSPGGRNNSPLHF. In nucleotides, the CDR3 is TGTGCCAGCAGCCCCGGGGGTCGAAATAATTCACCCCTCCACTTT.

To note about this clone: Other DNA sequences in the same sample also yield this CDR3. The chain is built from TRBV27 and TRBJ2-7; tentatively, D is TRBD1 or TRBD2 (5 bases each). Germline-derived CDR1 and CDR2 are MNHEY and SMNVEV (reference sequence). CDR3 length: 15 residues. Deletions cut 2 bases from V and 2 bases from J, with 13 bases between. In DNA, the CDR3 is TGTGCCAGCAGTTTAGTCGGGACGGGAACCTACGAGCAGTACTTC. It codes for CASSLVGTGTYEQYF.